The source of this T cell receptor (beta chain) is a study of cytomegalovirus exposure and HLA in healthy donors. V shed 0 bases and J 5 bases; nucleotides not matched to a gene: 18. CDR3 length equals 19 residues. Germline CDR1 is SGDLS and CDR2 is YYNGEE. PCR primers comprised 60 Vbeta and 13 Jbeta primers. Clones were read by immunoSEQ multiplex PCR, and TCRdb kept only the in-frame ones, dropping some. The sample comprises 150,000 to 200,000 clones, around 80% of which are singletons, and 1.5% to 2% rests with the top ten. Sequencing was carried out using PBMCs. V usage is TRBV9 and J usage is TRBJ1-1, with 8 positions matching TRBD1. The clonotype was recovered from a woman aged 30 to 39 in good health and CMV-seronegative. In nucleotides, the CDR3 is TGTGCCAGCAGCGTAGCAGAGGACAGGGTAGAGGCTGTATATACTGAAGCTTTCTTT. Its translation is CASSVAEDRVEAVYTEAFF.